This T cell receptor (beta chain) came from a study of identical twins. A universal primer site was added by template switching, and unique molecular identifiers were carried by the cDNA. TCRdb reanalysed the 5' RACE reads using MiXCR and keeps one entry per CDR3 protein. The data hold approximately 280,000 distinct CDR3 sequences, with roughly 8.6% observed a single time. This clonotype was detected a few times. Its antigen is not known. The CDR3 is 13 residues long. V was clipped by 3 bases and J by 8 bases, with 13 bases between them. Study findings and constraints: There was an excess of low generation probability in the out-of-frame alpha sequences that twins shared. Conclusions leaned on cross-sectional statistical analysis and did not track the same donors over time. Beta out-of-frame sequences showed weaker excess twin sharing.

The sample also formed part of further work on yellow fever vaccine responses in identical twins.

This TCR came from a young woman in good health. The V gene is TRBV12-3 or TRBV12-4, the J gene TRBJ1-1, with D perhaps matching TRBD1 (5 bases). The specimen was memory (CD45RO+) T cells sorted from blood. The CDR3 is CASSFRQGKEAFF. CDR3 nucleotides: TGTGCCAGCAGTTTCCGGCAGGGTAAAGAAGCTTTCTTT.